The 31 T cell receptor beta chains listed next were all sequenced from one sample in a study of a mutant IDH1 vaccine in newly diagnosed glioma. The time point is: week 35, safety follow-up. Every vaccination contained 300 ug of the mutant IDH1 20-mer peptide and was paired with topical imiquimod. Which antigens these TCRs recognize remains unknown. Produced via immunoSEQ multiplex PCR; TCRdb's table is partial and in-frame only. The sample holds around 29,000 clones, about four fifths seen once. The specimen comprised PBMCs, sampled from a glioma patient whose treatment included an IDH1 peptide vaccine. Receptors were obtained from a man aged 50 or older with glioma.

This clone was counted a few times. The DNA of the CDR3 is TGCGCCAGCAGCTCAGGACTAGCGGGGGGCCTACATGAGCAGTTCTTC. Its protein is CASSSGLAGGLHEQFF. The chain joins TRBV5-1 to TRBJ2-1; the match to TRBD2 covers 14 bases. Per the germline V gene, CDR1 is SGHRS and CDR2 is YFSETQ. V shed 3 bases, J shed 8 bases, and the junction held 7 bases outside the gene matches. This CDR3 spans 16 amino acids.

The CDR3 protein is CASSLVTGGEYGYTF. The CDR3 coding sequence is TGCGCCAGCAGCTTGGTAACAGGGGGCGAGTATGGCTACACCTTC. The rearrangement joins TRBV5-1 to TRBJ1-2; TRBD1 aligns across 9 bases. With V trimmed by 0 bases and J by 5 bases, 5 bases remained unmatched. Germline assignment: CDR1 SGHRS and CDR2 YFSETQ. This CDR3 spans 15 amino acids.

V gene TRBV29-1 combines with J gene TRBJ2-2; 9 nucleotides line up with TRBD1. The CDR3 is made up of 13 amino acids. Germline CDR1 is SQVTM and CDR2 is ANQGSEA. V lost 5 bases, J lost 7 bases, and 5 bases stayed unmatched. CDR3 sequence reads: CSVPDRGGGELFF. The CDR3 DNA reads as TGCAGCGTTCCGGACAGGGGTGGCGGGGAGCTGTTTTTT.

This clone was counted between two and nine times. The rearrangement joins TRBV6-6 to TRBJ1-3; 7 positions match TRBD1. Germline CDR1 and CDR2: MNHNY and SVGAGI (reference sequence). V lost 0 bases and J lost 4; bases outside the gene matches: 3. The CDR3 is 15 residues long. The CDR3 coding sequence is TGTGCCAGCAGTTACTCGACAGGGCGAGGAAACACCATATATTTT. Translated: CASSYSTGRGNTIYF.

This sequence joins TRBV7-8 and TRBJ1-2; a weak D match, TRBD1 (5 bases). CDR3 length: 12 residues. Germline lookup yields CDR1 SGHVS and CDR2 FQNEAQ. V lost 5 bases to trimming and J lost 5 bases, with 9 bases between them. The CDR3 region is CASSEGDYGYTF. CDR3 coding DNA: TGTGCCAGCAGCGAAGGGGATTATGGCTACACCTTC.

This clone was detected only a few times. The chain couples TRBV19 to TRBJ1-5; no clear D gene. Germline V CDR1 and CDR2: LNHDA, SQIVND (reference sequence). With 5 bases removed from V and 4 bases from J, the gap between germline ends came to 6 bases. The CDR3 is made up of 12 amino acids. CDR3: CASSLLNQPQHF. CDR3 nucleotides: TGTGCCAGTAGTTTACTGAATCAGCCCCAGCATTTT. Using reference TRBV19 and TRBJ1-5 for the parts outside the CDR3, the full variable domain is DGGITQSPKYLFRKEGQNVTLSCEQNLNHDAMYWYRQDPGQGLRLIYYSQIVNDFQKGDIAEGYSVSREKKESFPLTVTSAQKNPTAFYLCASSLLNQPQHFGDGTRLSIL.

The chain uses TRBV5-3 and TRBJ2-3; 11 nucleotides line up with TRBD2. TRBV5-3 is placed among ORFs of uncertain function. CDR3 length: 18 amino acids. V lost 1 base to trimming and J lost 5 bases; unmatched junction nucleotides: 12. The chain's CDR3 is CARSLIGVAGGWGDTQYF. The CDR3 region has the DNA TGTGCCAGAAGCTTGATTGGGGTAGCGGGAGGGTGGGGAGATACGCAGTATTTT.

CDR3: CASSFDATASTDTQYF. The CDR3 DNA sequence: TGTGCCAGCAGCTTCGATGCTACCGCTAGCACAGATACGCAGTATTTT. The rearrangement joins TRBV7-2 to TRBJ2-3; no firm D call. V was pared by 3 bases and J by 0 bases, with 13 bases between. The CDR3 totals 16 residues. Germline V CDR1 and CDR2: SGHTA, FQGNSA.

This clone was observed once. The chain links TRBV27 to TRBJ2-7, with 8 bases fitting TRBD1. This CDR3 has 14 amino acids. Germline trimming cut 5 bases from V and 4 bases from J; bases unmatched to any gene: 7. Germline V gene sequence: CDR1 MNHEY, CDR2 SMNVEV (reference sequence). For the CDR3, the DNA is TGTGCCAGCAGTGAGTACAGGGGGTCATACGAGCAGTACTTC. The encoded protein is CASSEYRGSYEQYF.

The chain carries TRBV6-5 and TRBJ2-7; weak D call: TRBD2 (6 bases). Germline V gives CDR1 MNHEY, CDR2 SVGAGI. V lost 0 bases to trimming and J lost 3 bases, with 6 bases between them. This CDR3 comprises 13 residues. Here the CDR3 reads CASSYSTSYEQYF. CDR3 DNA sequence: TGTGCCAGCAGTTACTCGACTAGCTACGAGCAGTACTTC.

This clone was detected once. V is TRBV14 and J is TRBJ2-7; D ambiguous. The CDR3 sequence is 19 residues long. Germline CDR1 and CDR2: SGHDN and FVKESK. Trimming left V 4 bases short and J 5 bases short, with 30 bases between. CDR3 loop: CASSPFFEPRWPSNDEQYF. The CDR3 bases are TGTGCCAGCAGCCCCTTCTTCGAGCCGCGCTGGCCCTCTAACGACGAGCAGTACTTC.

This clone was observed a few times. The chain couples TRBV4-2 to TRBJ2-1; TRBD1 or TRBD2 may be the D gene (6 bases each). CDR1 LGHNA and CDR2 YNFKEQ come from the germline V gene. This CDR3 has 17 residues. The V and J ends lost 0 bases and 2 bases respectively, with 14 bases between them. The CDR3 sequence is CASSQEGGGKPYNEQFF. The DNA of the CDR3 is TGTGCCAGCAGCCAAGAGGGGGGCGGCAAACCCTACAATGAGCAGTTCTTC.

The chain is built from TRBV5-6 and TRBJ1-1; D is undetermined. The CDR3 is made up of 16 amino acids. The V gene's germline CDR1 is SGHDT and CDR2 YYEEEE. The V and J ends lost 1 base and 3 bases respectively, with 16 bases between them. CDR3 nucleotide sequence: TGTGCCAGCAGCTTGATTATAACCGCACCTTACACTGAAGCTTTCTTT. Translated: CASSLIITAPYTEAFF.

Note on this clone: Sequence at one end of the junction differs from germline and may be a read error. This chain uses TRBV20-1 with TRBJ2-1; tentative D call: TRBD2 (5 bases). Germline CDR1 reads DFQATT; CDR2 reads SNEGSKA (reference sequence). The CDR3 covers 11 residues. DNA for the CDR3: TGCAGTGCTCTGCGGACTCCGAACCGGATCTTC. Translated, it gives CSALRTPNRIF.

This clone was seen once. V usage is TRBV5-1 and J usage is TRBJ1-6, with TRBD1 matching over 12 bases. The CDR3 spans 15 residues. V was pared by 3 bases and J by 10 bases, with 5 bases of the junction left unmatched. Germline V lookup: CDR1 SGHRS, CDR2 YFSETQ. CDR3: CASSSGQGARSPLHF. CDR3 sequence (DNA): TGCGCCAGCAGCTCGGGACAGGGGGCTCGCTCACCCCTCCACTTT.

The chain is built from TRBV11-2 and TRBJ2-5; TRBD1 is a possible D gene (6 bases). Trimming left V 3 bases short and J 5 bases short, with 13 bases between. Germline CDR1 reads SGHAT; CDR2 reads FQNNGV. This CDR3 region has 14 residues. CDR3 loop: CASSLRPGEETQYF. In DNA, the CDR3 is TGTGCCAGCAGCTTGAGGCCAGGGGAGGAGACCCAGTACTTC.

This chain joins TRBV6-1 and TRBJ1-1, with D unresolved. This CDR3 has 12 residues. Germline CDR1 and CDR2: MNHNS and SASEGT. Trimming left V 1 base short and J 5 bases short, with 5 bases between. CDR3 nucleotide sequence: TGTGCCAGCAGTGAAGGTCTGACTGAAGCTTTCTTT. It translates to CASSEGLTEAFF.

The rearrangement links TRBV6-5 to TRBJ1-2; D not resolved. Trimming took off 6 bases at V and 4 bases at J, with 6 bases between the two ends. This CDR3 has 11 residues. Germline V gene lookup returns CDR1 MNHEY and CDR2 SVGAGI. CDR3 bases: TGTGCCAGCAGAGCAGGCTATGGCTACACCTTC. This encodes CASRAGYGYTF.

The table lists this clone with a count of one. The gene calls are TRBV27 and TRBJ2-3; D might be TRBD2 (5 bases). CDR1 MNHEY and CDR2 SMNVEV come from the germline V gene (reference sequence). Trimming took off 3 bases at V and 4 bases at J, with 11 bases between the two ends. This CDR3 is 14 amino acids long. CDR3 in amino acids: CASSFEGVADTQYF. CDR3 DNA: TGTGCCAGCAGTTTTGAGGGTGTGGCAGATACGCAGTATTTT.

There are a few counts of this clone. V usage is TRBV28 and J usage is TRBJ2-7, with unresolved D. The CDR3 contains 14 residues. Per germline, CDR1 MDHEN and CDR2 SYDVKM. V was shortened by 7 bases and J by 4 bases, with 17 bases between the two germline ends. CDR3 nucleotide sequence: TGTGCCAGCACCTCTCGGTGGGCCCTATACGAGCAGTACTTC. This gives the protein CASTSRWALYEQYF.

The rearrangement uses TRBV7-2 and TRBJ2-7, with D tentatively TRBD1 (6 bases). The germline V gene encodes CDR1 SGHTA and CDR2 FQGNSA. The length of the CDR3 is 14 residues. The V end was cut by 7 bases, the J end by 2 bases, with 15 bases between. For the CDR3, the DNA is TGTGCCAGCAACGCCCAGGGGTTGGCCTACGAGCAGTACTTC. Translation: CASNAQGLAYEQYF.

This chain links TRBV6-6 with TRBJ1-2; D might be TRBD1 (6 bases). Trimming left V 8 bases short and J 4 bases short, with 17 bases between. CDR1 is MNHNY, CDR2 SVGAGI, per germline (reference sequence). The CDR3 extends over 14 amino acids. The CDR3 loop reads CASRTRQDLYGYTF. CDR3 nucleotide sequence: TGTGCCAGCCGGACGAGACAGGACCTCTATGGCTACACCTTC.

This clone has a handful of counts. CDR3 DNA: TGTGCCAGCAGTTCCCTCGACAGAGGGGGGGGCTACACCTTC. Translating gives CASSSLDRGGGYTF. The chain combines TRBV6-5 with TRBJ1-2; D perhaps matches TRBD1 (6 bases). Germline V CDR1 and CDR2: MNHEY, SVGAGI. This CDR3 is built from 14 residues. Trimming removed 4 bases from V and 8 bases from J, with 17 bases in between.

The chain carries TRBV2 and TRBJ1-5; D perhaps matches TRBD1 (5 bases). CDR1 and CDR2 from the germline V gene are SNHLY and FYNNEI. V was clipped by 8 bases and J by 2 bases, with 13 bases between them. There are 14 residues in the CDR3. CDR3 bases: TGTGCCAGCTCCATGATGGGGGGCAATCAGCCCCAGCATTTT. Amino acids: CASSMMGGNQPQHF. The full variable domain, with the rest looked up from reference TRBV2 and TRBJ1-5, is EPEVTQTPSHQVTQMGQEVILRCVPISNHLYFYWYRQILGQKVEFLVSFYNNEISEKSEIFDDQFSVERPDGSNFTLKIRSTKLEDSAMYFCASSMMGGNQPQHFGDGTRLSIL.

The J gene is TRBJ1-5, the V gene TRBV19, with D unclear. Trimming stripped 5 bases from V and 4 bases from J, with 9 bases between. There are 13 residues in the CDR3. The germline V gene has CDR1 LNHDA and CDR2 SQIVND (reference sequence). The CDR3 nucleotides read TGTGCCAGTAGTCCCGACGGAAATCAGCCCCAGCATTTT. This sequence encodes CASSPDGNQPQHF.

The chain carries TRBV4-3 and TRBJ2-1, with TRBD2 as a possible D gene (6 bases). V lost 3 bases and J 5 bases, leaving 14 bases between the germline ends. Germline V lookup: CDR1 LGHNA, CDR2 YSLEER. This CDR3 region has 15 residues. CDR3 nucleotides: TGCGCCAGCAGCCATGGACTTAGCGGAGACAATGAGCAGTTCTTC. Residues: CASSHGLSGDNEQFF.

The V and J genes are TRBV19 and TRBJ2-5, with D perhaps matching TRBD1 (6 bases). The CDR3 has 13 residues. Trimming pared 7 bases from V and 0 bases from J, leaving 9 bases between. Germline V gene sequence: CDR1 LNHDA, CDR2 SQIVND (reference sequence). For the CDR3, the DNA is TGTGCCAGTAACAGGGCAGACCAAGAGACCCAGTACTTC. Translation: CASNRADQETQYF.

J is TRBJ2-5 and V is TRBV10-3; TRBD2 matches 9 bases. The trim removed 10 bases at V and 2 bases at J, leaving 5 bases unmatched. Germline CDR1 is ENHRY and CDR2 is SYGVKD. The CDR3 has 13 residues. The CDR3, as DNA: TGTGCCACGCTGGCGGGAGGGCAAGAGACCCAGTACTTC. This sequence encodes CATLAGGQETQYF.

In its sample, this clone was seen a few times. This sequence joins TRBV4-1 and TRBJ2-5; D is unclear. This CDR3 has 13 amino acids. Germline V gene lookup returns CDR1 MGHRA and CDR2 YSYEKL. V gave up 3 bases and J gave up 3 bases, with 8 bases separating them. The CDR3 region is CASSHVPKETQYF. The CDR3 DNA reads TGCGCCAGCAGCCACGTACCAAAAGAGACCCAGTACTTC.

V and J are TRBV27 and TRBJ2-1; no clear D. V lost 4 bases and J 6 bases, leaving 13 bases between the germline ends. Germline CDR1 MNHEY, CDR2 SMNVEV (reference sequence). This CDR3 comprises 14 residues. CDR3 DNA: TGTGCCAGCAGTTCCTCACTTTTTGGCAATGAGCAGTTCTTC. Residues: CASSSSLFGNEQFF.

The chain couples TRBV10-3 to TRBJ2-7; no firm D call. V shed 1 base and J shed 1 base, with 2 bases lying between them. Germline V gene sequence: CDR1 ENHRY, CDR2 SYGVKD. The CDR3 runs 12 residues. CDR3 residues: CAISEFSYEQYF. The CDR3 DNA reads as TGTGCCATCAGTGAGTTTTCCTACGAGCAGTACTTC.